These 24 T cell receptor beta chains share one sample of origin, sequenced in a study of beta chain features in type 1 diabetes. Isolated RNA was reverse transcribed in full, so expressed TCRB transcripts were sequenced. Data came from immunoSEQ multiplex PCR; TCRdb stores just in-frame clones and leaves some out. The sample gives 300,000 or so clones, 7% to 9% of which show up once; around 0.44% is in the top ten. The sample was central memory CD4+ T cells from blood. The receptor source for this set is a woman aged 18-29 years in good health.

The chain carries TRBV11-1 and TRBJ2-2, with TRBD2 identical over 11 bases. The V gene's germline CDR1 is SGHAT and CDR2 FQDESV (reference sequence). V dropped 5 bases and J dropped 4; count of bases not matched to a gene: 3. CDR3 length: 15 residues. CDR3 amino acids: CASSAGTSGTGELFF. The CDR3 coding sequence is TGTGCCAGCAGCGCGGGGACTAGCGGCACCGGGGAGCTGTTTTTT.

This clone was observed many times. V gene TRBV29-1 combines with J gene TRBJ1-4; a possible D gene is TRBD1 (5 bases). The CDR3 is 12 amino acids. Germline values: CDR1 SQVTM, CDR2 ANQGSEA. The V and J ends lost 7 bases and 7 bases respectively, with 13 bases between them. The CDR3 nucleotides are TGCAGCGCGGGGGTTGGAGGTGAAAAACTGTTTTTT. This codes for CSAGVGGEKLFF.

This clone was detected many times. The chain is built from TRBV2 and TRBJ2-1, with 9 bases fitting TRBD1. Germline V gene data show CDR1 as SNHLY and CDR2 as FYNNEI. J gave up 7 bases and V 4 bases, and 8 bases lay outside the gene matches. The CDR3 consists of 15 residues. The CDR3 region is CASSAPGQGVNEQFF. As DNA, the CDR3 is TGTGCCAGCAGTGCCCCGGGACAGGGTGTAAATGAGCAGTTCTTC.

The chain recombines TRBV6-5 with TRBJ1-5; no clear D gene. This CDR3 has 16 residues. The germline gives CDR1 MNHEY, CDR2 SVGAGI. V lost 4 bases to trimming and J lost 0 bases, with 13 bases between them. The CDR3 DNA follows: TGTGCCAGCAGTTCCCCCGCGGGGTATAGCAATCAGCCCCAGCATTTT. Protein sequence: CASSSPAGYSNQPQHF.

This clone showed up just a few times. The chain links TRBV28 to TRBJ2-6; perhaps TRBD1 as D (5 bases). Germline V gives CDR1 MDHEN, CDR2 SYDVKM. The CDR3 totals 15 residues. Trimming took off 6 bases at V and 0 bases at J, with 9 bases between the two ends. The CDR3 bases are TGTGCCAGCAGCGCTGACAGCTCTGGGGCCAACGTCCTGACTTTC. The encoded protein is CASSADSSGANVLTF.

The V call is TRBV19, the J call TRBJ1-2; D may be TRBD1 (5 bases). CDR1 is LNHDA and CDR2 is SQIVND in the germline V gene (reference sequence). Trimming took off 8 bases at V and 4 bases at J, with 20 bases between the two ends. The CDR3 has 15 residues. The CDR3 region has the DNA TGTGCCAGTGCCGGGGAGGGGTTGATGCGCTATGGCTACACCTTC. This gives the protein CASAGEGLMRYGYTF. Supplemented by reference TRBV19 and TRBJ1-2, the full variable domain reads DGGITQSPKYLFRKEGQNVTLSCEQNLNHDAMYWYRQDPGQGLRLIYYSQIVNDFQKGDIAEGYSVSREKKESFPLTVTSAQKNPTAFYLCASAGEGLMRYGYTFGSGTRLTVV.

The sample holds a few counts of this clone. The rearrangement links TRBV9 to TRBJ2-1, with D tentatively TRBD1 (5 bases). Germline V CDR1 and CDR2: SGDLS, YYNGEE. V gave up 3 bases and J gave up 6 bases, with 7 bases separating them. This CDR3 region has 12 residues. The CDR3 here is CASSGGANEQFF. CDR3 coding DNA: TGTGCCAGCAGCGGTGGGGCCAATGAGCAGTTCTTC.

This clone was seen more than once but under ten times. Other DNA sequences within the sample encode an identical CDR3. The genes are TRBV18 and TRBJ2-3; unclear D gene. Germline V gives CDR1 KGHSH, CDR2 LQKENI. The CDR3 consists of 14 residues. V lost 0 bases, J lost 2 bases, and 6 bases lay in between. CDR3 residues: CASSPPTNTDTQYF. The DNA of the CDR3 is TGTGCCAGCTCACCACCGACCAACACAGATACGCAGTATTTT.

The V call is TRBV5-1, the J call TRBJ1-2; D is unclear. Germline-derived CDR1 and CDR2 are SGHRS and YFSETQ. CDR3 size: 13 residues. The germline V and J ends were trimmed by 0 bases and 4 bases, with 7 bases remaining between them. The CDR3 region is CASSLGGIYGYTF. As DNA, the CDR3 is TGCGCCAGCAGCTTGGGCGGCATCTATGGCTACACCTTC.

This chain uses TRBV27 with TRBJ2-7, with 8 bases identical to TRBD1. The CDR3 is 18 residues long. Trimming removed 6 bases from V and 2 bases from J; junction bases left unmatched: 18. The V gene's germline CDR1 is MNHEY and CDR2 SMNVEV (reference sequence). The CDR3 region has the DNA TGTGCCAGCAGCACTGCGCCACCGGGACAGGCCTTTCCCTACGAGCAGTACTTC. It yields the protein CASSTAPPGQAFPYEQYF.

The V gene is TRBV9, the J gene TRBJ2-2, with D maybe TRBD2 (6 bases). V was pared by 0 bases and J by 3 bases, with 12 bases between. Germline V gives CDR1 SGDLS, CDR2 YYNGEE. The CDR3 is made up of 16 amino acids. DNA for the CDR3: TGTGCCAGCAGCGTAGCTAGCGTGGGGTACACCGGGGAGCTGTTTTTT. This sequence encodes CASSVASVGYTGELFF.

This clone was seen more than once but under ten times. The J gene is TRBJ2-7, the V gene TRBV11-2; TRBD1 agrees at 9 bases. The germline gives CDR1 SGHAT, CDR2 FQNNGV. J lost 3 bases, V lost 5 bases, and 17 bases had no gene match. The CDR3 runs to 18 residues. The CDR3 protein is CASSRGQGLSGKSYEQYF. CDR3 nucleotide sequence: TGTGCCAGCAGCCGGGGACAGGGTTTGAGCGGGAAAAGCTACGAGCAGTACTTC.

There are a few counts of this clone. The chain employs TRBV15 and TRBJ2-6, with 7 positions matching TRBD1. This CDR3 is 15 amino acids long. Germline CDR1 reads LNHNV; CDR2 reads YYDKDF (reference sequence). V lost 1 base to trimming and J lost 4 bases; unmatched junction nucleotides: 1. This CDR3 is CATSRGGGGANVLTF. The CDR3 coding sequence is TGTGCCACCAGCAGAGGAGGGGGCGGGGCCAACGTCCTGACTTTC.

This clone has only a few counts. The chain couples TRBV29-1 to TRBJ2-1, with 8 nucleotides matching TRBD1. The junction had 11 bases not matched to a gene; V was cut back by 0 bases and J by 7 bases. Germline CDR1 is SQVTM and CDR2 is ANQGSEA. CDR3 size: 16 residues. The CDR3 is CSVEDSRAGGRNEQFF. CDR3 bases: TGCAGCGTTGAAGATAGTAGGGCAGGGGGCCGTAATGAGCAGTTCTTC.

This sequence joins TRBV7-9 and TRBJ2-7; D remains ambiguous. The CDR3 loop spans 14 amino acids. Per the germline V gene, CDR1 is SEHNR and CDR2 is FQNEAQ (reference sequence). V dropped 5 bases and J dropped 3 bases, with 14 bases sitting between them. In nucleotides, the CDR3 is TGTGCCAGCAGCGACACCGGGTCCAGCTACGAGCAGTACTTC. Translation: CASSDTGSSYEQYF.

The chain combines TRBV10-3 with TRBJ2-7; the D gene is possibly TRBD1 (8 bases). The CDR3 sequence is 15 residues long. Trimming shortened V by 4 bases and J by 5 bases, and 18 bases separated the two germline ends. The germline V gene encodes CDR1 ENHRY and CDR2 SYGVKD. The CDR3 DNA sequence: TGTGCCATCAGTGGCTACAGGGGGGGTACCCACGAGCAGTACTTC. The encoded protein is CAISGYRGGTHEQYF.

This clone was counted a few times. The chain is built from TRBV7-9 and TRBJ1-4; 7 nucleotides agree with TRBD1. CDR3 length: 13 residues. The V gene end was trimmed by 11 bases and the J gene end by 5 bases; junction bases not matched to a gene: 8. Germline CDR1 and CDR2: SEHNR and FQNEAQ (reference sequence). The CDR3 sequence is CASAGQTNEKLFF. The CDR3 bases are TGTGCCTCCGCGGGACAGACAAATGAAAAACTGTTTTTT.

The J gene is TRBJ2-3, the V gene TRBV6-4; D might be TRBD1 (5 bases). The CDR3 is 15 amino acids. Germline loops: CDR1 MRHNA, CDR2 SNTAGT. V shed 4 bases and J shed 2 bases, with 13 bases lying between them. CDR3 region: CASSAYGRDTDTQYF. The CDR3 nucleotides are TGTGCCAGCAGTGCTTACGGCAGGGACACAGATACGCAGTATTTT.

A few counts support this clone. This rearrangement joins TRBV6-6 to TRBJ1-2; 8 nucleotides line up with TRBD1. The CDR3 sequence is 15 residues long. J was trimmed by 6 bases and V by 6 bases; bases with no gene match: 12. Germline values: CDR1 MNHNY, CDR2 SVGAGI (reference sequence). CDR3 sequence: CASRGGQALFDGYTF. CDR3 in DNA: TGTGCCAGCAGGGGGGGACAGGCCCTTTTCGATGGCTACACCTTC.

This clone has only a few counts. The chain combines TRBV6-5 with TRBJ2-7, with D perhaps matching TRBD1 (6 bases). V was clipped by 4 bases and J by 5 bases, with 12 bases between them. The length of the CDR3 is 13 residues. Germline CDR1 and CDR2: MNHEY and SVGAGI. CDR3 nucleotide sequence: TGTGCCAGCAGTTGGCGACAGGTCGACGAGCAGTACTTC. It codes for CASSWRQVDEQYF.

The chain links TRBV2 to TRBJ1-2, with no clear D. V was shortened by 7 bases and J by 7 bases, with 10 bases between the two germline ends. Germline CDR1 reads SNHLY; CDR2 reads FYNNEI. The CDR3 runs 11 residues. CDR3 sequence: CASMRDVGYTF. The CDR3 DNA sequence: TGTGCCAGCATGCGAGACGTTGGCTACACCTTC.

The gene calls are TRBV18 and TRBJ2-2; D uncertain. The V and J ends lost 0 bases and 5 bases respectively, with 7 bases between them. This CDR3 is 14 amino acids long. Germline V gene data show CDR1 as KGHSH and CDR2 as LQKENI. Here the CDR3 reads CASSPPDRTGELFF. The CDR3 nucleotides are TGTGCCAGCTCACCACCGGATCGTACCGGGGAGCTGTTTTTT. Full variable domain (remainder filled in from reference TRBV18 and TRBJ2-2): NAGVMQNPRHLVRRRGQEARLRCSPMKGHSHVYWYRQLPEEGLKFMVYLQKENIIDESGMPKERFSAEFPKEGPSILRIQQVVRGDSAAYFCASSPPDRTGELFFGEGSRLTVL.

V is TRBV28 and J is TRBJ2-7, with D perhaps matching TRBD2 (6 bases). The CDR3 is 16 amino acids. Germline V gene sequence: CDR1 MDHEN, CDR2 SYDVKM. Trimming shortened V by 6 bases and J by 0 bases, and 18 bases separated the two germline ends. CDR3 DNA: TGTGCCAGCAGCCCAACTTTCAGCGGGCTCTCCTACGAGCAGTACTTC. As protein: CASSPTFSGLSYEQYF.

CDR3 amino acids: CASSRDRGSNQPQHF. As DNA, the CDR3 is TGTGCCAGCAGCCGGGACAGAGGGAGCAATCAGCCCCAGCATTTT. This sequence joins TRBV6-5 and TRBJ1-5, with TRBD1 matching over 7 bases. The CDR3 loop spans 15 amino acids. The germline V gene has CDR1 MNHEY and CDR2 SVGAGI. The V segment lost 6 bases and the J segment 1 base; nucleotides outside the gene matches: 6.